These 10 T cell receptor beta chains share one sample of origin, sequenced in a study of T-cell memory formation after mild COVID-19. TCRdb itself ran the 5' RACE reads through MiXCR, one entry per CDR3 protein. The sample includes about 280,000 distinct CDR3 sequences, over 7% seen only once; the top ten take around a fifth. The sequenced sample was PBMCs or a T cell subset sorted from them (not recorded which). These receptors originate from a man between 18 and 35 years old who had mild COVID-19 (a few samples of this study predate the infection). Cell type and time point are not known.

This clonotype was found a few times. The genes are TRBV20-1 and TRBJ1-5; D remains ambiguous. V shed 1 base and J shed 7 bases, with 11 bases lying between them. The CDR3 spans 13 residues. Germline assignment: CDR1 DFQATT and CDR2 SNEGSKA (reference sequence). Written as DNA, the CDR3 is TGCAGTGCTAGAGTTTCGGTGGGGCAGCCCCAGCATTTT. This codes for CSARVSVGQPQHF.

CDR3 nucleotide sequence: TGTGCCAGCAGCCGACGCAAGATGTGGCAGGCCAGCACAGATACGCAGTATTTT. This codes for CASSRRKMWQASTDTQYF. J is TRBJ2-3 and V is TRBV14; no firm D call. The CDR3 contains 18 residues. Looked up from germline, CDR1 is SGHDN and CDR2 is FVKESK. V gave up 4 bases and J gave up 0 bases, with 20 bases separating them. Full variable domain (rest looked up from reference TRBV14 and TRBJ2-3): EAGVTQFPSHSVIEKGQTVTLRCDPISGHDNLYWYRRVMGKEIKFLLHFVKESKQDESGMPNNRFLAERTGGTYSTLKVQPAELEDSGVYFCASSRRKMWQASTDTQYFGPGTRLTVL.

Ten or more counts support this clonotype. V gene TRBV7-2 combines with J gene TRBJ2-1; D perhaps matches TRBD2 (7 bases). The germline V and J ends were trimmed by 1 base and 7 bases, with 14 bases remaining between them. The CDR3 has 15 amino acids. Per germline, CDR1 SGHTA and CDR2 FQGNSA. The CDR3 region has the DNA TGTGCCAGCAGCTTAGAGGGGGGGCGCTTGAATGAGCAGTTCTTC. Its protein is CASSLEGGRLNEQFF.

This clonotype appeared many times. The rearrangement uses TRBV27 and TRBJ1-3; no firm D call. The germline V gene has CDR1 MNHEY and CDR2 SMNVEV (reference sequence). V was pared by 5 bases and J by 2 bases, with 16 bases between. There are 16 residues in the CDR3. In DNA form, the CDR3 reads TGTGCCAGCAGTCACCAAGGAGGGCAAACTGGAAACACCATATATTTT. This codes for CASSHQGGQTGNTIYF.

This CDR3 reads CASSQDLRSSYNEQFF. CDR3 coding DNA: TGTGCCAGCAGCCAAGATTTGAGGAGCTCCTACAATGAGCAGTTCTTC. This rearrangement joins TRBV4-2 to TRBJ2-1, with D hard to call. This CDR3 contains 16 residues. The germline V and J ends were trimmed by 0 bases and 0 bases, with 9 bases remaining between them. Germline-derived CDR1 and CDR2 are LGHNA and YNFKEQ.

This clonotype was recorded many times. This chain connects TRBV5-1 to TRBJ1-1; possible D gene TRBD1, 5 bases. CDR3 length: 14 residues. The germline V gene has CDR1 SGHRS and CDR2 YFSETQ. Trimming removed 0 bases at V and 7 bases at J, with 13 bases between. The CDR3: CASSLEGDRLEAFF. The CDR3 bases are TGCGCCAGCAGCTTGGAGGGTGACAGACTTGAAGCTTTCTTT.

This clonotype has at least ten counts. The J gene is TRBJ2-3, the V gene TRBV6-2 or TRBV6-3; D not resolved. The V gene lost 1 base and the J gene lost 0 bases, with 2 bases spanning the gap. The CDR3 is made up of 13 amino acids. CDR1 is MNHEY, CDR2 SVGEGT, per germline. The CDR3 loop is CASSYWSTDTQYF. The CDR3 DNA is TGTGCCAGCAGTTACTGGAGCACAGATACGCAGTATTTT.

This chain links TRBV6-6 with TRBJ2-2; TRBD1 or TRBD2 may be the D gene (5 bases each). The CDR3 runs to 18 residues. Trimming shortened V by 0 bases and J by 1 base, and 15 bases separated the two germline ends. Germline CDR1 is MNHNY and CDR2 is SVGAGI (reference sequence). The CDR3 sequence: CASSYSLAGGENTGELFF. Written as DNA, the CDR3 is TGTGCCAGCAGTTACTCTCTAGCTGGGGGAGAGAACACCGGGGAGCTGTTTTTT.

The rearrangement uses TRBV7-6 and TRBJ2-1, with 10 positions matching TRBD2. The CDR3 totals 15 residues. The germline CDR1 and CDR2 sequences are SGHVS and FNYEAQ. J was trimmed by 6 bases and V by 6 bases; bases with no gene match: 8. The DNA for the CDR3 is TGTGCCAGCAGTTTTAGCGGGGGGATCCTCAATGAGCAGTTCTTC. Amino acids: CASSFSGGILNEQFF.

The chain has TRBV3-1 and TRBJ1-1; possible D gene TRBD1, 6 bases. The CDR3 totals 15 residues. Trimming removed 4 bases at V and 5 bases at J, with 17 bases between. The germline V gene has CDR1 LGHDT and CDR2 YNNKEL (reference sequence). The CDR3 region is CASSLGPRGATEAFF. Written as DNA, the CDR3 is TGTGCCAGCAGCCTTGGGCCTCGGGGGGCAACTGAAGCTTTCTTT. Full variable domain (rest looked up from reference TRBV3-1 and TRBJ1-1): DTAVSQTPKYLVTQMGNDKSIKCEQNLGHDTMYWYKQDSKKFLKIMFSYNNKELIINETVPNRFSPKSPDKAHLNLHINSLELGDSAVYFCASSLGPRGATEAFFGQGTRLTVV.